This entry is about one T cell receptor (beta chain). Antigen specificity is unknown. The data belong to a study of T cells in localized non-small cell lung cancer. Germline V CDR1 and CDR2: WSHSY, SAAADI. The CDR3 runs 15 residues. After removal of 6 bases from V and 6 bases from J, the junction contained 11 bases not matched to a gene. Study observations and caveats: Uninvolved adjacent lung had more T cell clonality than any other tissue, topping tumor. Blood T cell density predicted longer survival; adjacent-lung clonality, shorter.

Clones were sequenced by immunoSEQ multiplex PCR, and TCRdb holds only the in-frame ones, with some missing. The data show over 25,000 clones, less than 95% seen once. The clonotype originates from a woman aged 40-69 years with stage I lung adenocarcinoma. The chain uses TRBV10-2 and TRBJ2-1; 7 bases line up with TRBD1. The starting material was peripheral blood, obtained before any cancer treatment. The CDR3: CASRETGERSNEQFF. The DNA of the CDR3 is TGCGCCAGCAGGGAAACAGGGGAGCGTAGCAATGAGCAGTTCTTC.